The 23 T cell receptor beta chains given below trace back to one sample, sequenced in a study of blood T cell repertoires in COVID-19 (TCRdb year 2020). The library was made by the immunoSEQ multiplex PCR assay. Not all clones reach the TCRdb copy of this immuneACCESS table, which keeps in-frame sequences only. Checked studies attribute under half of the gap to unresolved V genes and leave the rest unexplained. Across this sample there are some 350,000 clones, with roughly 86% seen only once. Roughly 5.2% of the sample belongs to the ten largest clones. The material sequenced was PBMCs or T cells enriched from blood (not recorded which). These receptors originate from a woman aged 25 to 45 who had recovered from COVID-19.

The chain is built from TRBV18 and TRBJ2-5, with 7 bases matching TRBD2. Losses at the gene ends were 3 bases for V and 3 bases for J; bases not matched to a gene: 4. CDR1 is KGHSH and CDR2 is LQKENI in the germline V gene. This CDR3 has 14 residues. The CDR3 DNA follows: TGTGCCAGCTCACCTGAGAGCGGGGAAGAGACCCAGTACTTC. This codes for CASSPESGEETQYF.

The chain is built from TRBV27 and TRBJ1-6; D call uncertain. Germline loops: CDR1 MNHEY, CDR2 SMNVEV (reference sequence). V dropped 5 bases and J dropped 6 bases, with 17 bases sitting between them. This CDR3 contains 16 residues. The DNA of the CDR3 is TGTGCCAGCAGTAGCCCCCCGGGATCACGTAATTCACCCCTCCACTTT. This gives the protein CASSSPPGSRNSPLHF.

This clone has a single count. The J gene is TRBJ2-3, the V gene TRBV19; 8 positions match TRBD2. CDR1 LNHDA and CDR2 SQIVND come from the germline V gene (reference sequence). The CDR3 runs to 16 residues. J was trimmed by 5 bases and V by 4 bases; bases with no gene match: 11. The CDR3 loop is CASSKESGGPEDTQYF. CDR3 nucleotides: TGTGCCAGTAGTAAAGAATCGGGGGGGCCAGAAGATACGCAGTATTTT. The whole variable domain, filled in from reference TRBV19 and TRBJ2-3, reads DGGITQSPKYLFRKEGQNVTLSCEQNLNHDAMYWYRQDPGQGLRLIYYSQIVNDFQKGDIAEGYSVSREKKESFPLTVTSAQKNPTAFYLCASSKESGGPEDTQYFGPGTRLTVL.

V and J are TRBV24-1 and TRBJ1-2; 7 nucleotides agree with TRBD1. The CDR3 length is 13 residues. Germline V lookup: CDR1 KGHDR, CDR2 SFDVKD. Trimming cost V 4 bases and J 8 bases; bases outside gene matches: 6. The CDR3 reads CATSEYRGRGYTF. Here the CDR3 DNA reads TGTGCCACCAGTGAGTACAGGGGCAGGGGCTACACCTTC.

As concerns this clone: Other nucleotide sequences from this sample produce the same CDR3. The chain combines TRBV5-1 with TRBJ2-7; weak D call: TRBD1 (5 bases). This CDR3 has 13 amino acids. Germline V gene sequence: CDR1 SGHRS, CDR2 YFSETQ. Trimming removed 0 bases at V and 4 bases at J, with 8 bases between. The CDR3 DNA reads TGCGCCAGCAGCTTGGGACAGCTATACGAGCAGTACTTC. The encoded protein is CASSLGQLYEQYF.

The CDR3 sequence: CASSVGLAGGLNEQFF. The DNA of the CDR3 is TGTGCCAGCAGCGTTGGACTAGCGGGGGGGCTCAATGAGCAGTTCTTC. The chain combines TRBV9 with TRBJ2-1, with 15 bases identical to TRBD2. Germline CDR1 is SGDLS and CDR2 is YYNGEE. CDR3 length equals 16 residues. The junction had 3 bases not matched to a gene; V was cut back by 2 bases and J by 6 bases.

The rearrangement uses TRBV25-1 and TRBJ2-1; 7 bases agree with TRBD2. V lost 9 bases to trimming and J lost 8 bases; unmatched junction nucleotides: 19. Germline values: CDR1 MGHDK, CDR2 SYGVNS. The CDR3 contains 16 residues. This CDR3 reads CASSDKREGLGYEQFF. In DNA form, the CDR3 reads TGTGCCAGTAGCGACAAAAGGGAGGGACTCGGGTATGAGCAGTTCTTC.

This clone has just one count. V gene TRBV9 combines with J gene TRBJ1-1; the D gene is possibly TRBD1 (6 bases). The CDR3 is 15 amino acids. The V end was cut by 2 bases, the J end by 0 bases, with 11 bases between. The germline gives CDR1 SGDLS, CDR2 YYNGEE. In DNA form, the CDR3 reads TGTGCCAGCAGCGTTTTCGGGGACATGAACACTGAAGCTTTCTTT. Translated: CASSVFGDMNTEAFF.

Details on this clone: The sample has other DNA sequences that encode this CDR3 too. V is TRBV5-1 and J is TRBJ2-1, with TRBD2 as a possible D gene (5 bases). The germline CDR1 and CDR2 sequences are SGHRS and YFSETQ. Trimming cost V 1 base and J 7 bases, with 9 bases left between them. The CDR3 is 13 residues long. This CDR3 is CASSLSRENEQFF. As DNA, the CDR3 is TGCGCCAGCAGCTTGTCTCGGGAAAATGAGCAGTTCTTC.

This clone was picked up one time. The chain links TRBV6-5 to TRBJ2-1; 7 bases agree with TRBD1. The CDR3 loop spans 15 amino acids. With V trimmed by 6 bases and J by 8 bases, 13 bases remained unmatched. Germline lookup yields CDR1 MNHEY and CDR2 SVGAGI. The CDR3 spells CASRGFGGQGDEQFF. The CDR3 coding sequence is TGTGCCAGCAGGGGATTTGGGGGCCAGGGGGATGAGCAGTTCTTC.

The chain is built from TRBV9 and TRBJ1-2, with D unclear. V dropped 4 bases and J dropped 4 bases, with 5 bases sitting between them. The CDR3 has 11 amino acids. Germline lookup yields CDR1 SGDLS and CDR2 YYNGEE. The CDR3 loop reads CASSSGYGYTF. CDR3 nucleotide sequence: TGTGCCAGCAGCTCCGGCTATGGCTACACCTTC.

J is TRBJ2-1 and V is TRBV19; 12 bases line up with TRBD2. CDR3 length equals 15 residues. Germline values: CDR1 LNHDA, CDR2 SQIVND (reference sequence). J gave up 8 bases and V 6 bases, and 8 bases lay outside the gene matches. CDR3 sequence reads: CASRTSGGPGDEQFF. The CDR3 nucleotides read TGTGCCAGTAGGACTAGCGGGGGCCCTGGGGATGAGCAGTTCTTC.

The V and J genes are TRBV4-1 and TRBJ2-5, with D unclear. The CDR3 runs 13 residues. Trimming pared 8 bases from V and 1 base from J, leaving 11 bases between. Germline V gene sequence: CDR1 MGHRA, CDR2 YSYEKL. CDR3 loop: CASSVEIQETQYF. For the CDR3, the DNA is TGCGCCAGCTCGGTAGAGATCCAAGAGACCCAGTACTTC.

The chain employs TRBV6-5 and TRBJ1-1, with D possibly matching TRBD1 (6 bases). Germline values: CDR1 MNHEY, CDR2 SVGAGI. The CDR3 covers 12 residues. Trimming left V 11 bases short and J 1 base short, with 11 bases between. The CDR3 region is CAGGARNTEAFF. The CDR3 region has the DNA TGTGCCGGGGGGGCGAGGAACACTGAAGCTTTCTTT.

The V and J genes are TRBV5-1 and TRBJ2-3; 10 nucleotides align to TRBD2. The CDR3 runs 17 residues. V lost 6 bases and J lost 6; bases outside the gene matches: 16. Germline-derived CDR1 and CDR2 are SGHRS and YFSETQ. In DNA form, the CDR3 reads TGCGCCAGCACCAATTGGAGGGCTAGCGGGGGAGGGGATACGCAGTATTTT. Protein sequence: CASTNWRASGGGDTQYF.

J is TRBJ1-5 and V is TRBV6-1; 8 nucleotides line up with TRBD1. Unmatched junction bases numbered 7, after V lost 2 bases and J lost 7 bases. Per the germline V gene, CDR1 is MNHNS and CDR2 is SASEGT. CDR3 length equals 15 residues. CDR3 in amino acids: CASSEPRTGLQPQHF. DNA for the CDR3: TGTGCCAGCAGTGAACCCCGGACAGGGTTACAGCCCCAGCATTTT.

This chain links TRBV28 with TRBJ2-7, with D maybe TRBD1 (6 bases). Germline V gives CDR1 MDHEN, CDR2 SYDVKM. The CDR3 loop spans 16 amino acids. V lost 6 bases to trimming and J lost 0 bases, with 18 bases between them. The CDR3 here is CASSAATGLGSYEQYF. As DNA, the CDR3 is TGTGCCAGCAGCGCTGCGACAGGTCTAGGCTCCTACGAGCAGTACTTC.

This chain joins TRBV5-5 and TRBJ2-1, with 9 bases fitting TRBD1. Germline V CDR1 and CDR2: SGHKS, YYEKEE (reference sequence). V trimming: 0 bases; J trimming: 8 bases; junction bases outside the gene matches: 6. The CDR3 consists of 15 residues. CDR3 DNA sequence: TGTGCCAGCAGCTTGGAGGACAGGGGTTTCGATGAGCAGTTCTTC. Amino acids: CASSLEDRGFDEQFF.

The chain employs TRBV2 and TRBJ1-2; TRBD1 aligns across 7 bases. CDR3 length: 13 amino acids. The V and J ends lost 6 bases and 5 bases, in that order; junction bases with no gene match: 6. Germline V gene lookup returns CDR1 SNHLY and CDR2 FYNNEI. The CDR3 here is CASSAETGYGYTF. The CDR3 DNA sequence: TGTGCCAGCAGCGCCGAGACAGGGTATGGCTACACCTTC.

J is TRBJ2-7 and V is TRBV7-2, with D perhaps matching TRBD2 (7 bases). There are 15 residues in the CDR3. Trimming removed 1 base from V and 5 bases from J, with 15 bases in between. The germline V gene encodes CDR1 SGHTA and CDR2 FQGNSA. The CDR3 DNA reads TGTGCCAGCAGCTTAGTTTGGGAGGGGGGTCACGAGCAGTACTTC. It yields the protein CASSLVWEGGHEQYF. Looking up the rest from reference TRBV7-2 and TRBJ2-7 gives the full variable domain: GAGVSQSPSNKVTEKGKDVELRCDPISGHTALYWYRQSLGQGLEFLIYFQGNSAPDKSGLPSDRFSAERTGGSVSTLTIQRTQQEDSAVYLCASSLVWEGGHEQYFGPGTRLTVT.

The chain has TRBV7-8 and TRBJ1-1; possibly TRBD1 for D (6 bases). This CDR3 contains 15 residues. V was cut by 2 bases and J by 0 bases, with 10 bases left in between. CDR1 is SGHVS, CDR2 FQNEAQ, per germline. The CDR3 DNA follows: TGTGCCAGCAGCTTAAATCAGGGGATGAACACTGAAGCTTTCTTT. Translation gives CASSLNQGMNTEAFF. The variable domain in full, with the rest retrieved from reference TRBV7-8 and TRBJ1-1, is GAGVSQSPRYKVAKRGQDVALRCDPISGHVSLFWYQQALGQGPEFLTYFQNEAQLDKSGLPSDRFFAERPEGSVSTLKIQRTQQEDSAVYLCASSLNQGMNTEAFFGQGTRLTVV.

The J gene is TRBJ1-5, the V gene TRBV4-1; the D gene is possibly TRBD1 (6 bases). Trimming pared 0 bases from V and 6 bases from J, leaving 15 bases between. CDR1 and CDR2 (germline): MGHRA, YSYEKL. The CDR3 length is 16 residues. CDR3 amino acids: CASSQDAGVVVQPQHF. DNA of the CDR3: TGCGCCAGCAGCCAAGACGCAGGGGTGGTGGTTCAGCCCCAGCATTTT.

This chain links TRBV5-1 with TRBJ2-2; D is possibly TRBD2 (6 bases). Germline assignment: CDR1 SGHRS and CDR2 YFSETQ. V was cut by 3 bases and J by 6 bases, with 12 bases left in between. CDR3 length equals 14 residues. In DNA, the CDR3 is TGCGCCAGCAGCTCGACTAGTGGCGCCGGGGAGCTGTTTTTT. This gives the protein CASSSTSGAGELFF.